The rows below give T cell receptor beta chains drawn from one sample of a study of T cells in Graves' hyperthyroidism and ophthalmopathy. One entry per CDR3 protein results from TCRdb running MiXCR on the multiplex PCR reads. The sample lists approximately 520,000 distinct CDR3 sequences; roughly 25% were seen once. The sequenced sample was blood. Receptors were obtained from a woman aged 25 to 39 with Graves' ophthalmopathy. The CDR3 runs from the conserved cysteine through the conserved F or W. A D gene is named only where the DNA matches it firmly. The size of a clone is reported for some rows only, either as once, few or many, or as a class for expanded clones.

V: TRBV11-3; size: many; length: 17; J: TRBJ1-1; D: NA; DNA: TGTGCCAGCAGCTTAGTACCAGAGTCAGCTCTTAACACTGAAGCTTTCTTT; CDR3: CASSLVPESALNTEAFF
V: TRBV11-1; size: NA; length: 14; J: TRBJ2-1; D: NA; DNA: TGTGCCAGCAGGATGGCAGGGAAGTACAATGAGCAGTTCTTC; CDR3: CASRMAGKYNEQFF
V: TRBV4-1; size: few; length: 15; J: TRBJ1-5; D: TRBD1; DNA: TGCGCCAGCAGCAACCCGGGACAGAGCAATCAGCCCCAGCATTTT; CDR3: CASSNPGQSNQPQHF
V: TRBV7-8; size: NA; length: 18; J: TRBJ2-2; D: TRBD1; DNA: TGTGCCAGCAGCTTAGCGGGGACAGGGGGCTCCAACACCGGGGAGCTGTTTTTT; CDR3: CASSLAGTGGSNTGELFF
V: TRBV20-1; size: many; length: 15; J: TRBJ1-5; D: NA; DNA: TGCAGTGCTAGCCGACTAGCAGATAGCAATCAGCCCCAGCATTTT; CDR3: CSASRLADSNQPQHF
V: TRBV20-1; size: few; length: 14; J: TRBJ2-5; D: TRBD2; DNA: TGCAGTGCTAGAGATACTAGCGGGCAAGAGACCCAGTACTTC; CDR3: CSARDTSGQETQYF
V: TRBV28; size: NA; length: 14; J: TRBJ1-2; D: TRBD1; DNA: TGTGCCAGCAGCTATACTACAGGGGGCTATGGCTACACCTTC; CDR3: CASSYTTGGYGYTF
V: TRBV12-3/TRBV12-4; size: many; length: 15; J: TRBJ1-1; D: TRBD1; DNA: TGTGCCAGCAGTTTCCTATCCAGGGGGGACACTGAAGCTTTCTTT; CDR3: CASSFLSRGDTEAFF
V: TRBV7-9; size: many; length: 15; J: TRBJ1-1; D: NA; DNA: TGTGCCAGCAGCCCAATGCGGGAATGGATCACTGAAGCTTTCTTT; CDR3: CASSPMREWITEAFF
V: TRBV7-9; size: NA; length: 14; J: TRBJ2-5; D: NA; DNA: TGTGCCAGCAGCTTAAGTGTCCCGAAAGAGACCCAGTACTTC; CDR3: CASSLSVPKETQYF
V: TRBV2; size: many; length: 14; J: TRBJ1-1; D: NA; DNA: TGTGCCGGGCGGACAACTTCACCTAACACTGAAGCTTTCTTT; CDR3: CAGRTTSPNTEAFF
V: TRBV12-3/TRBV12-4; size: few; length: 12; J: TRBJ2-2; D: NA; DNA: TGTGCCAGCAGTGCCAGGGGCGGGGAGCTGTTTTTT; CDR3: CASSARGGELFF
V: TRBV2; size: once; length: 14; J: TRBJ1-1; D: TRBD1; DNA: TGTGCCAGCAGTAAACGGGACAGGAACACTGAAGCTTTCTTT; CDR3: CASSKRDRNTEAFF
V: TRBV7-3; size: many; length: 13; J: TRBJ2-5; D: NA; DNA: TGTGCCAGCAGCTCGACTAGTTTTGAGACCCAGTACTTC; CDR3: CASSSTSFETQYF
V: TRBV7-9; size: many; length: 14; J: TRBJ2-5; D: TRBD2; DNA: TGTGCCAGCAGCCAAGCTAGCGGGGCAGAGACCCAGTACTTC; CDR3: CASSQASGAETQYF
V: TRBV20-1; size: many; length: 12; J: TRBJ1-1; D: NA; DNA: TGCAGTGCTAGAGCGGGATCGCGTGAAGCTTTCTTT; CDR3: CSARAGSREAFF
V: TRBV27; size: many; length: 18; J: TRBJ2-7; D: TRBD1; DNA: TGTGCCAGCAGTCGATACAGGGGCTCCGGAATTAAAACCTACGAGCAGTACTTC; CDR3: CASSRYRGSGIKTYEQYF
V: TRBV6-5; size: many; length: 14; J: TRBJ1-2; D: NA; DNA: TGTGCCAGCAGTTACCCATTGGGCGACTATGGCTACACCTTC; CDR3: CASSYPLGDYGYTF
V: TRBV7-2; size: many; length: 14; J: TRBJ1-1; D: NA; DNA: TGTGCCAGCAGCTTAGCGGCCGAATGGGGGGAAGCTTTCTTT; CDR3: CASSLAAEWGEAFF
V: TRBV30; size: many; length: 15; J: TRBJ2-2; D: NA; DNA: TGTGCCTGGAGACTCTCGACAGGTTGGGCCGGGGAGCTGTTTTTT; CDR3: CAWRLSTGWAGELFF
V: TRBV3-1; size: many; length: 14; J: TRBJ1-2; D: NA; DNA: TGTGCCAGCAGCCACCCGGGACGGTGGAATGGCTACACCTTC; CDR3: CASSHPGRWNGYTF
V: TRBV11-2; size: many; length: 17; J: TRBJ2-2; D: TRBD1; DNA: TGTGCCAGCAGCTCCCGGACAGGGGGCGCCGGTACCGGGGAGCTGTTTTTT; CDR3: CASSSRTGGAGTGELFF
V: TRBV7-2; size: many; length: 11; J: TRBJ1-1; D: NA; DNA: TGTGCCAGCAGCCCCTATAATGAAGCTTTCTTT; CDR3: CASSPYNEAFF
V: TRBV20-1; size: many; length: 16; J: TRBJ2-5; D: TRBD2; DNA: TGCAGTGCTAGAATCTTGGGCGGGGGGGCGCGGGAGACCCAGTACTTC; CDR3: CSARILGGGARETQYF
V: TRBV7-3; size: NA; length: 14; J: TRBJ1-1; D: NA; DNA: TGTGCCAGCCGTGAGGGACTGATGAACACTGAAGCTTTCTTT; CDR3: CASREGLMNTEAFF
V: TRBV13; size: many; length: 16; J: TRBJ1-2; D: NA; DNA: TGTGCCAGCAGCCCCGGGGGCCGACCCGCTAACTATGGCTACACCTTC; CDR3: CASSPGGRPANYGYTF
V: TRBV20-1; size: few; length: 13; J: TRBJ1-1; D: NA; DNA: TGCAGTGCGATACAGGCAGTAGGGACTGAAGCTTTCTTT; CDR3: CSAIQAVGTEAFF
V: TRBV27; size: many; length: 16; J: TRBJ2-7; D: TRBD2; DNA: TGTGCCAGCAGTCGCCTGACTAGCGTCGGTAGCTACGAGCAGTACTTC; CDR3: CASSRLTSVGSYEQYF
V: TRBV6-1; size: NA; length: 16; J: TRBJ2-5; D: NA; DNA: TGTGCCAGCAGTGAATTTACCGGACAGCTAACGGAGACCCAGTACTTC; CDR3: CASSEFTGQLTETQYF
V: TRBV15; size: many; length: 15; J: TRBJ2-5; D: NA; DNA: TGTGCCACCAGCAGAGACCCGACAGCTCAAGAGACCCAGTACTTC; CDR3: CATSRDPTAQETQYF
V: TRBV27; size: few; length: 12; J: TRBJ1-5; D: NA; DNA: TGTGCCAGCGCCACTCCCAATCAGCCCCAGCATTTT; CDR3: CASATPNQPQHF
V: TRBV28; size: NA; length: 12; J: TRBJ1-1; D: NA; DNA: TGTGCCAGCAGTCTACTGAACACTGAAGCTTGCTTT; CDR3: CASSLLNTEACF
V: TRBV12-3/TRBV12-4; size: once; length: 18; J: TRBJ2-2; D: TRBD2; DNA: TGTGCCAGCAGTTTACCTAGCGGGAGGGGCCGGGGCACCGGGGAGCTGTTTTTT; CDR3: CASSLPSGRGRGTGELFF
V: TRBV20-1; size: NA; length: 14; J: TRBJ1-3; D: NA; DNA: TGCAGTGCTAGTATTGGGGGGGCTGGAAACACCATATATTTT; CDR3: CSASIGGAGNTIYF
V: TRBV7-2; size: many; length: 15; J: TRBJ2-2; D: NA; DNA: TGTGCCAGCAGCGAATGGCCGGGGGGCTCCGGGGAGCTGTTTTTT; CDR3: CASSEWPGGSGELFF
V: TRBV13; size: many; length: 15; J: TRBJ1-1; D: TRBD1; DNA: TGTGCCAGCAGCTACCCGGGACAGGGTGACACTGAAGCTTTCTTT; CDR3: CASSYPGQGDTEAFF
V: TRBV12-3/TRBV12-4; size: many; length: 13; J: TRBJ1-1; D: TRBD1; DNA: TGTGCCAGCAGCTGGGACAGGAACACTGAAGCTTTCTTT; CDR3: CASSWDRNTEAFF
V: TRBV2; size: NA; length: 14; J: TRBJ1-1; D: NA; DNA: TGTGCCAGCAGTCCCCAGCAAGTCCCCACTGAAGCTTTCTTT; CDR3: CASSPQQVPTEAFF
V: TRBV24-1; size: few; length: 16; J: TRBJ2-2; D: NA; DNA: TGTGCCACCAGTGCCCCGACCGAGGGGCCCACCGGGGAGCTGTTTTTT; CDR3: CATSAPTEGPTGELFF
V: TRBV3-1; size: many; length: 11; J: TRBJ1-2; D: NA; DNA: TGTGCCAGCAGCCACGACAATGGCTACACCTTC; CDR3: CASSHDNGYTF
V: TRBV28; size: many; length: 14; J: TRBJ2-5; D: TRBD2; DNA: TGTGCCAGCAGTAAGCGGGGGGGGTGGAAGACCCAGTACTTC; CDR3: CASSKRGGWKTQYF
V: TRBV27; size: many; length: 15; J: TRBJ2-7; D: TRBD2; DNA: TGTGCCAGCAGCCCCTTATTGGGGAGGGCCTACGAGCAGTACTTC; CDR3: CASSPLLGRAYEQYF
V: TRBV15; size: many; length: 16; J: TRBJ1-1; D: NA; DNA: TGTGCCACGGGGGTGGGTGAGGGGTTCGTGAACACTGAAGCTTTCTTT; CDR3: CATGVGEGFVNTEAFF
V: TRBV28; size: few; length: 14; J: TRBJ2-7; D: NA; DNA: TGTGCCAGCTATGGTACGGGCCCCGCCTACGAGCAGTACTTC; CDR3: CASYGTGPAYEQYF
V: TRBV2; size: NA; length: 14; J: TRBJ2-7; D: NA; DNA: TGTGCCAGCCAACTCCGGGACACCGATTACGAGCAGTACTTC; CDR3: CASQLRDTDYEQYF
V: TRBV15; size: many; length: 16; J: TRBJ2-7; D: TRBD1; DNA: TGTGCCACCAGCACAGAGTATGGACAGGGTCTCTACGAGCAGTACTTC; CDR3: CATSTEYGQGLYEQYF
V: TRBV7-2; size: NA; length: 14; J: TRBJ1-2; D: NA; DNA: TGTGCCAGCAGCTCACAGACAGCTAACTATGGCTACACCTTC; CDR3: CASSSQTANYGYTF
V: TRBV6-1; size: NA; length: 13; J: TRBJ1-1; D: NA; DNA: TGTGCCTCCTGCGGGGGCTCAGGGACTGAAGCTTTCTTT; CDR3: CASCGGSGTEAFF
V: TRBV11-3; size: many; length: 17; J: TRBJ2-7; D: TRBD2; DNA: TGTGCCAGCAGCTTAGTAGTTAGCGGGGTAACCTCCTACGAGCAGTACTTC; CDR3: CASSLVVSGVTSYEQYF
V: TRBV30; size: many; length: 14; J: TRBJ1-3; D: NA; DNA: TGTGCCTGGGCGCAGGGTATCCCTGGAAACACCATATATTTT; CDR3: CAWAQGIPGNTIYF
V: TRBV11-2; size: many; length: 15; J: TRBJ1-1; D: NA; DNA: TGTGCCAGCAGCTTCCAGACCGCCCAGAACACTGAAGCTTTCTTT; CDR3: CASSFQTAQNTEAFF
V: TRBV13; size: once; length: 14; J: TRBJ2-7; D: NA; DNA: TGTGCCAGCAGCTTAGGGGTCGCGGACTACGATCAGTACTTC; CDR3: CASSLGVADYDQYF
V: TRBV20-1; size: few; length: 13; J: TRBJ2-2; D: NA; DNA: TGCAGTGCACCGACTAGTCTGAACGGGGAGCTGTTTTTT; CDR3: CSAPTSLNGELFF
V: TRBV6-1; size: NA; length: 15; J: TRBJ1-5; D: NA; DNA: TGTGCCAGCAGTCTTTACTTTAGGCCTAATCAGCCCCAGCATTTT; CDR3: CASSLYFRPNQPQHF
V: TRBV24-1; size: few; length: 12; J: TRBJ2-5; D: NA; DNA: TGTGCCACCAGTGCAACGCAAGAGACCCAGTACTTC; CDR3: CATSATQETQYF